Sequencing of this T cell receptor (beta chain) was carried out in a study of lymphopenia after photon versus proton radiotherapy. Study-wide results and limits: Larger post-nadir TCR diversity loss correlated inversely with survival in deceased patients. After lymphocyte nadir, photon-treated repertoires showed oligoclonal expansion, especially CD8+ Temra.

The CDR3 consists of 14 residues. CDR1 SGDLS and CDR2 YYNGEE come from the germline V gene. V was cut by 0 bases and J by 6 bases, with 12 bases left in between. Produced via immunoSEQ multiplex PCR; TCRdb's table is partial and in-frame only. The sample shows 43,000 or so clones, about 85% of them seen only once. On this clone: Its antigen remains unknown.

The TCR comes from a man between 35 and 55 years old with gastric cancer. Here the sequenced sample was peripheral blood, taken from a patient treated with photon-based radiotherapy. The chain combines TRBV9 with TRBJ1-1; possibly TRBD1 for D (5 bases). CDR3 sequence: CASSVAWAGSEAFF. As DNA, the CDR3 is TGTGCCAGCAGCGTAGCTTGGGCAGGGTCTGAAGCTTTCTTT. The full variable domain, with the rest looked up from reference TRBV9 and TRBJ1-1, is DSGVTQTPKHLITATGQRVTLRCSPRSGDLSVYWYQQSLDQGLQFLIQYYNGEERAKGNILERFSAQQFPDLHSELNLSSLELGDSALYFCASSVAWAGSEAFFGQGTRLTVV.